The 13 T cell receptor beta chains below come from one sample, sequenced in a study of cytomegalovirus exposure and HLA in healthy donors. PCR employed 60 Vbeta and 13 Jbeta primers. The data were produced by immunoSEQ multiplex PCR, yet TCRdb's version contains in-frame clones alone and is incomplete. The sample has 110,000 to 150,000 clones, about 86% seen once. The specimen sequenced was PBMCs. The receptors shown here come from a middle-aged man in good health and CMV-seropositive.

The chain couples TRBV18 to TRBJ2-3; 9 bases are a match to TRBD2. Per the germline V gene, CDR1 is KGHSH and CDR2 is LQKENI. This CDR3 has 15 residues. With V trimmed by 3 bases and J by 5 bases, 6 bases remained unmatched. The CDR3 sequence: CASSPVLAGEDTQYF. Written as DNA, the CDR3 is TGTGCCAGCTCACCGGTATTAGCGGGAGAAGATACGCAGTATTTT.

V and J are TRBV4-3 and TRBJ2-7; 9 nucleotides align to TRBD2. The trim removed 0 bases at V and 1 base at J, leaving 4 bases unmatched. The CDR3 spans 16 residues. From germline, CDR1 is LGHNA and CDR2 YSLEER. This CDR3 reads CASSQDWLAGSYEQYF. The DNA of the CDR3 is TGCGCCAGCAGCCAAGATTGGCTAGCGGGATCCTACGAGCAGTACTTC.

On this clone: Other nucleotide sequences in the sample specify the same CDR3. The rearrangement joins TRBV5-1 to TRBJ1-1, with D maybe TRBD1 (6 bases). V lost 1 base and J 5 bases, leaving 9 bases between the germline ends. Per germline, CDR1 SGHRS and CDR2 YFSETQ. The CDR3 is 13 amino acids. This CDR3 is CASSLTGLTEAFF. Here the CDR3 DNA reads TGCGCCAGCAGCTTGACAGGGCTGACTGAAGCTTTCTTT.

J is TRBJ1-2 and V is TRBV30, with 7 bases fitting TRBD1. CDR1 is GTSNPN, CDR2 SVGIG, per germline (reference sequence). With V trimmed by 7 bases and J by 2 bases, 7 bases remained unmatched. This CDR3 has 13 residues. CDR3 loop: CASKGATNYGYTF. The DNA for the CDR3 is TGTGCCTCCAAGGGGGCGACGAACTATGGCTACACCTTC.

The chain uses TRBV7-2 and TRBJ2-1; 8 positions agree with TRBD2. Per germline, CDR1 SGHTA and CDR2 FQGNSA. J gave up 6 bases and V 2 bases, and 15 bases lay outside the gene matches. This CDR3 is built from 18 residues. CDR3 loop: CASSLWGSGRTSSNEQFF. The CDR3 DNA reads as TGTGCCAGCAGCTTATGGGGGAGCGGAAGGACTAGCTCCAATGAGCAGTTCTTC. Looking up the rest from reference TRBV7-2 and TRBJ2-1 gives the full variable domain: GAGVSQSPSNKVTEKGKDVELRCDPISGHTALYWYRQSLGQGLEFLIYFQGNSAPDKSGLPSDRFSAERTGGSVSTLTIQRTQQEDSAVYLCASSLWGSGRTSSNEQFFGPGTRLTVL.

With regard to this clone: A junction end diverges from the germline sequence, so it may reflect a read error. Additional DNA sequences in this sample encode the identical CDR3. The genes are TRBV18 and TRBJ1-5, with 10 bases that match TRBD1. Germline V gene lookup returns CDR1 KGHSH and CDR2 LQKENI. CDR3 length: 14 amino acids. CDR3 in DNA: TGCGCCAGCTCACTCGGGACAGGGGATCAGCCCCAGCATTTT. Translating it yields CASSLGTGDQPQHF.

The chain carries TRBV15 and TRBJ1-6; 9 bases match TRBD1. The germline CDR1 and CDR2 sequences are LNHNV and YYDKDF (reference sequence). This CDR3 has 15 residues. The V segment lost 5 bases and the J segment 9 bases; nucleotides outside the gene matches: 8. DNA of the CDR3: TGTGCCACCAGCCCACGCCGGGACAGGGCTTCACCCCTCCACTTT. This encodes CATSPRRDRASPLHF.

The chain's CDR3 is CASSPRGSGSIDTQYF. CDR3 bases: TGTGCCAGCAGCCCTCGGGGTAGCGGGAGCATCGATACGCAGTATTTT. J is TRBJ2-3 and V is TRBV9, with 9 bases identical to TRBD2. The CDR3 has 16 residues. Trimming removed 4 bases from V and 6 bases from J; junction bases left unmatched: 12. Germline assignment: CDR1 SGDLS and CDR2 YYNGEE.

This chain connects TRBV27 to TRBJ2-2, with TRBD1 matching over 8 bases. Trimming at V came to 3 bases and at J to 4 bases, leaving 4 bases not matched to a gene. The CDR3 consists of 15 residues. Germline V CDR1 and CDR2: MNHEY, SMNVEV (reference sequence). CDR3 nucleotide sequence: TGTGCCAGCAGTTTCCAACAGGGGGTCACCGGGGAGCTGTTTTTT. Protein product: CASSFQQGVTGELFF.

The chain uses TRBV27 and TRBJ2-7; 8 nucleotides match TRBD1. J lost 5 bases, V lost 5 bases, and 8 bases had no gene match. There are 14 residues in the CDR3. CDR1 is MNHEY, CDR2 SMNVEV, per germline (reference sequence). The CDR3 DNA sequence: TGTGCCAGCAGTGTGTACAGGGGGGCCCACGAGCAGTACTTC. Amino acid sequence: CASSVYRGAHEQYF.

The genes are TRBV2 and TRBJ1-2; the D gene is possibly TRBD1 (5 bases). The CDR3 loop spans 15 amino acids. V gave up 5 bases and J gave up 4 bases, with 17 bases separating them. Germline assignment: CDR1 SNHLY and CDR2 FYNNEI. CDR3 nucleotides: TGTGCCAGCAGTCGGGACTTCCAGTCCCTCTATGGCTACACCTTC. It translates to CASSRDFQSLYGYTF. The full variable domain, in which reference TRBV2 and TRBJ1-2 provide the parts outside the CDR3, is EPEVTQTPSHQVTQMGQEVILRCVPISNHLYFYWYRQILGQKVEFLVSFYNNEISEKSEIFDDQFSVERPDGSNFTLKIRSTKLEDSAMYFCASSRDFQSLYGYTFGSGTRLTVV.

This chain connects TRBV30 to TRBJ2-1; weak D call: TRBD2 (6 bases). The CDR3 totals 11 residues. Trimming stripped 5 bases from V and 6 bases from J, with 8 bases between. Germline loops: CDR1 GTSNPN, CDR2 SVGIG (reference sequence). The CDR3 bases are TGTGCCTGGGGGACTGGCAATGAGCAGTTCTTC. Translation: CAWGTGNEQFF.

V and J are TRBV11-2 and TRBJ2-7, with 9 nucleotides matching TRBD2. Germline lookup yields CDR1 SGHAT and CDR2 FQNNGV. The CDR3 totals 14 residues. Trimming cost V 6 bases and J 7 bases; bases outside gene matches: 10. CDR3 sequence reads: CASRPPGLAWEQYF. CDR3 DNA: TGTGCCAGCAGACCCCCGGGACTAGCCTGGGAGCAGTACTTC. Drawing the rest from reference TRBV11-2 and TRBJ2-7, the complete variable domain is EAGVAQSPRYKIIEKRQSVAFWCNPISGHATLYWYQQILGQGPKLLIQFQNNGVVDDSQLPKDRFSAERLKGVDSTLKIQPAKLEDSAVYLCASRPPGLAWEQYFGPGTRLTVT.